This T cell receptor (beta chain) was obtained from a study of T-cell reconstitution after alpha-beta-depleted transplantation in children. This clonotype appeared a few times. Preparation of the TCRbeta library used unique molecular identifiers. TCRdb reanalysed the PCR reads using MiXCR and keeps one entry per CDR3 protein. The sample includes about 370,000 distinct CDR3 sequences, roughly 22% seen only once; the top ten take about 3.8%. The length of the CDR3 is 16 residues. CDR1 is SGHTA, CDR2 FQGNSA, per germline. Germline trimming cut 2 bases from V and 2 bases from J; bases unmatched to any gene: 4.

The rearrangement joins TRBV7-2 to TRBJ2-1, with 9 nucleotides matching TRBD2. The receptor's source is a human donor who donated a stem cell graft to a child with acute myeloid leukemia. The material sequenced was PBMCs from the stem cell graft donor, taken from the stem cell graft. The CDR3 loop reads CASSLLSGSPYNEQFF. The CDR3 DNA sequence: TGTGCCAGCAGCTTACTTAGCGGGAGCCCCTACAATGAGCAGTTCTTC. Full variable domain (rest looked up from reference TRBV7-2 and TRBJ2-1): GAGVSQSPSNKVTEKGKDVELRCDPISGHTALYWYRQSLGQGLEFLIYFQGNSAPDKSGLPSDRFSAERTGGSVSTLTIQRTQQEDSAVYLCASSLLSGSPYNEQFFGPGTRLTVL.